This is a list of T cell receptor beta chains from one sample in a study of technical replicates of blood from a few donors. The table came from immunoSEQ multiplex PCR; TCRdb's copy has only in-frame clones and leaves some out. Of approximately 88,000 clones in the sample, 85% to 95% were seen once. Sequenced material: T cells isolated from PBMCs. These receptors were obtained from a human donor in good health. Both conserved end residues are part of each CDR3. D genes are given only for firm matches. Size tells how often a clone was seen (once, few, many) or the class of an expanded clone, and some rows leave it out.

cdr3_nt cdr3_aa v_call d_call clone_size j_call
TGTGCCAGCAGCTTATCTCGACAGTCCAATGAGCAGTTCTTC CASSLSRQSNEQFF TRBV7-2 - - TRBJ2-1
TGTGCCAGCAGTTTATCCAGCGGGACCTCCTACAATGAGCAGTTCTTC CASSLSSGTSYNEQFF TRBV27 TRBD2 - TRBJ2-1
TGTGCCAGCAGCCAAGGGACAGGGGTGGCCCAGTACTTC CASSQGTGVAQYF TRBV27 TRBD1 - TRBJ2-5
TGTGCCAGCAGCTTAATGGGAGGCACAGATACGCAGTATTTT CASSLMGGTDTQYF TRBV11-2 - once TRBJ2-3
TGTGCCAGCAGCTTATACGGGAAAGAGACCCAGTACTTC CASSLYGKETQYF TRBV13 - - TRBJ2-5
TGTGCCAGCAGCCTGGACAGGAACCAAGAGACCCAGTACTTC CASSLDRNQETQYF TRBV7-9 TRBD1 - TRBJ2-5
TGTGCCAGCAGCCCAACAGGGGTCGGGGAGCTGTTTTTT CASSPTGVGELFF TRBV6-4 TRBD1 - TRBJ2-2
TGTGCCAGCAGCAGGACAGGGGAACTGTGGGAGCAGTACTTC CASSRTGELWEQYF TRBV11-3 TRBD1 - TRBJ2-7
TGTGCCAGCAGTCCCCGGGACAGGAGCTACGAGCAGTACTTC CASSPRDRSYEQYF TRBV27 TRBD1 once TRBJ2-7
TGTGCCAGCTCACCGCGGACCGGGACAGCTAATGAAAAACTGTTTTTT CASSPRTGTANEKLFF TRBV18 TRBD1 - TRBJ1-4
TGTGCCAGCAGTGACAGGGAAAATCAGCCCCAGCATTTT CASSDRENQPQHF TRBV6-1 - - TRBJ1-5
TGTGCCAGCAGCAAACGGGACAGCGACAATGAGCAGTTCTTC CASSKRDSDNEQFF TRBV5-8 TRBD1 - TRBJ2-1
TGTGCCAGCAGCTTAGGACGTTCAGGGGATACGGGGGGGGATACGCAGTATTTT CASSLGRSGDTGGDTQYF TRBV13 TRBD2 - TRBJ2-3
TGTGCCAGCAGTGAAGTACTAGCGGGATTCTGGGGAGGGGAGACCCAGTACTTC CASSEVLAGFWGGETQYF TRBV6-1 TRBD2 - TRBJ2-5
TGTGCCAGCAGTTACGGGGGGATGGACCAGCCCCAGCATTTT CASSYGGMDQPQHF TRBV6-5 - - TRBJ1-5
TGTGCCAGCTCGCGACAGGGTAGCTACGAGCAGTACTTC CASSRQGSYEQYF TRBV6-1 TRBD1 - TRBJ2-7
TGTGCCAGCTCACCACGTGGGGCCGAGCCCCAGCATTTT CASSPRGAEPQHF TRBV18 - few TRBJ1-5
TGTGCCAGCAGCTTAGGGACTCTTGGCGGCTACACCTTC CASSLGTLGGYTF TRBV11-3 - - TRBJ1-2
TGTGCCAGCAGCTTTCCCGGGAGCCACACTCTTTATGGCTACACCTTC CASSFPGSHTLYGYTF TRBV5-4 - - TRBJ1-2
TGTGCCAGCTCACCCTACGGGACAGGGTTTGATGGCTACACCTTC CASSPYGTGFDGYTF TRBV18 TRBD1 - TRBJ1-2
TGTGCCAGCAGCTCCGGGACAGGGCACAATCAGCCCCAGCATTTT CASSSGTGHNQPQHF TRBV11-2 TRBD1 - TRBJ1-5
TGCGCCAGCAGCTTACCAGGGCCGCGCTCTGGGGCCAACGTCCTGACTTTC CASSLPGPRSGANVLTF TRBV5-1 - - TRBJ2-6